This entry lists 2 T cell receptor beta chains sequenced from one sample in a study of cytomegalovirus exposure and HLA in healthy donors (dated by TCRdb to 2015 to 2018). Libraries came from the immunoSEQ multiplex PCR assay. For the multiplex PCR, a mixture combining 60 forward primers for TCR Vbeta segments and 13 reverse primers for TCR Jbeta segments was used. The immuneACCESS repertoire file appears here via TCRdb, limited to in-frame rearrangements. These files lack a portion of the clones; in checked studies, under half of the deficit traces to unresolved V genes, and the cause of the others is not known. The sample yields approximately 130,000 clones; 81% were counted once. 1.5% to 2% of the sample belongs to the ten largest clones. Material for sequencing was PBMCs. These TCRs come from a man between 40 and 49 years old in good health and CMV-seronegative.

The chain employs TRBV11-2 and TRBJ1-3; D is ambiguous. The CDR3 consists of 15 residues. In germline, CDR1 is SGHAT, CDR2 FQNNGV. Trimming removed 2 bases from V and 3 bases from J, with 11 bases in between. The CDR3 DNA follows: TGTGCCAGCAGCTTATTTTCATCAATTGGAAACACCATATATTTT. Amino acids: CASSLFSSIGNTIYF.

This chain connects TRBV7-9 to TRBJ1-2; TRBD1 is a possible D gene (5 bases). The germline gives CDR1 SEHNR, CDR2 FQNEAQ (reference sequence). The V gene lost 5 bases and the J gene lost 8 bases, with 18 bases spanning the gap. The CDR3 is made up of 14 amino acids. CDR3: CASSPLGGSDGYTF. For the CDR3, the DNA is TGTGCCAGCAGCCCTCTGGGGGGGTCGGACGGCTACACCTTC. The variable domain in full, with the rest retrieved from reference TRBV7-9 and TRBJ1-2, is DTGVSQNPRHKITKRGQNVTFRCDPISEHNRLYWYRQTLGQGPEFLTYFQNEAQLEKSRLLSDRFSAERPKGSFSTLEIQRTEQGDSAMYLCASSPLGGSDGYTFGSGTRLTVV.